The 29 T cell receptor beta chains below all came from one sample that was sequenced in a study of blood T cell repertoires in COVID-19. Sequencing used immunoSEQ multiplex PCR; TCRdb keeps in-frame clones, though not all of them. This table holds roughly 400,000 clones, roughly 89% found once. Sequencing input: PBMCs or T cells enriched from blood (not recorded which). The receptors originated from a woman in her twenties or thirties who had recovered from COVID-19.

The rearrangement joins TRBV2 to TRBJ1-2; D gene uncertain. Trimming cost V 3 bases and J 4 bases, with 15 bases left between them. The V gene's germline CDR1 is SNHLY and CDR2 FYNNEI. The CDR3 consists of 15 residues. The CDR3 nucleotides are TGTGCCAGCAGTGACCCGGAGGAGTGGCCCTATGGCTACACCTTC. Translated, it gives CASSDPEEWPYGYTF.

The chain is built from TRBV6-5 and TRBJ1-1; 7 nucleotides align to TRBD1. Per germline, CDR1 MNHEY and CDR2 SVGAGI. CDR3 size: 13 residues. V shed 8 bases and J 7 bases; nucleotides not matched to a gene: 10. The CDR3 loop is CASRRQGRSEAFF. In nucleotides, the CDR3 is TGTGCCAGCCGGAGACAGGGTCGTAGTGAAGCTTTCTTT.

This chain links TRBV7-2 with TRBJ2-3; TRBD2 matches 10 bases. The trim removed 4 bases at V and 6 bases at J, leaving 7 bases unmatched. There are 15 residues in the CDR3. Germline CDR1 SGHTA, CDR2 FQGNSA. The CDR3 DNA follows: TGTGCCAGCAGCTACCGAGGGACTAGCGCGGATACGCAGTATTTT. This encodes CASSYRGTSADTQYF.

The chain recombines TRBV27 with TRBJ2-7, with D possibly matching TRBD1 (5 bases). The germline V gene has CDR1 MNHEY and CDR2 SMNVEV (reference sequence). The V and J ends lost 5 bases and 12 bases respectively, with 20 bases between them. CDR3 length: 13 residues. CDR3 bases: TGTGCCAGCAGTCCCCTTAGGGGTGGTCGAAGGTACTTC. Protein sequence: CASSPLRGGRRYF.

This clone was detected once. The chain joins TRBV3-1 (or the pseudogene TRBV3-2) to TRBJ1-2; no clear D. Germline V gene sequence: CDR1 LGHDT, CDR2 YNNKEL (reference sequence). Trimming shortened V by 0 bases and J by 7 bases, and 12 bases separated the two germline ends. The CDR3 spans 14 residues. The CDR3 loop reads CASSQDLNGFGYTF. The CDR3 DNA reads TGTGCCAGCAGCCAAGATTTAAACGGGTTTGGCTACACCTTC.

The genes are TRBV20-1 and TRBJ1-1; D ambiguous. The CDR3 spans 12 residues. Trimming took 6 bases from V and 11 from J, leaving 19 bases between them. Per the germline V gene, CDR1 is DFQATT and CDR2 is SNEGSKA (reference sequence). The CDR3 reads CSASGRSNWAFF. DNA for the CDR3: TGCAGTGCCAGTGGCAGATCGAATTGGGCTTTCTTT.

This chain connects TRBV5-6 to TRBJ2-6; TRBD2 is a possible D gene (7 bases). The V end was cut by 4 bases, the J end by 0 bases, with 14 bases between. The CDR3 is 17 residues long. Germline V gene data show CDR1 as SGHDT and CDR2 as YYEEEE. The CDR3: CASSLLRGRSGANVLTF. The CDR3 DNA reads as TGTGCCAGCAGCCTCCTGCGGGGGCGCTCTGGGGCCAACGTCCTGACTTTC.

J is TRBJ1-5 and V is TRBV18; D gene ambiguous. The germline CDR1 and CDR2 sequences are KGHSH and LQKENI. With 5 bases removed from V and 0 bases from J, the gap between germline ends came to 11 bases. The length of the CDR3 is 15 residues. The CDR3 DNA reads TGTGCCAGCTCAGCAGTGGGCCTTAGCAATCAGCCCCAGCATTTT. Translating gives CASSAVGLSNQPQHF.

The rearrangement links TRBV29-1 to TRBJ2-3; no clear D. Looked up from germline, CDR1 is SQVTM and CDR2 is ANQGSEA. There are 14 residues in the CDR3. Trimming left V 1 base short and J 4 bases short, with 12 bases between. Written as DNA, the CDR3 is TGCAGCGTTGAAGTGCCCGGCGGCGCAGATACGCAGTATTTT. Protein product: CSVEVPGGADTQYF.

The chain uses TRBV28 and TRBJ2-5; TRBD2 agrees at 7 bases. The germline V gene encodes CDR1 MDHEN and CDR2 SYDVKM. The CDR3 spans 15 residues. The ends lost 10 bases at V and 4 bases at J; junction bases unmatched: 15. The CDR3 nucleotides read TGTGCCACTACCCCGTGGGGGGGAGGGAGAGAGACCCAGTACTTC. Translating it yields CATTPWGGGRETQYF.

The chain is built from TRBV9 and TRBJ2-3; 8 nucleotides match TRBD2. The CDR3 totals 15 residues. Germline CDR1 SGDLS, CDR2 YYNGEE. The V segment lost 5 bases and the J segment 1 base; nucleotides outside the gene matches: 6. CDR3 nucleotides: TGTGCCAGCAGTGGAACTAGCGGCGGCACAGATACGCAGTATTTT. It specifies CASSGTSGGTDTQYF.

This clone has just one count. The chain couples TRBV7-2 to TRBJ2-7; TRBD2 might be the D (5 bases). The germline CDR1 and CDR2 sequences are SGHTA and FQGNSA. CDR3 size: 14 residues. Trimming took 0 bases from V and 2 from J, leaving 8 bases between them. CDR3 DNA sequence: TGTGCCAGCAGCTTAGCGAGGGAGCCCTACGAGCAGTACTTC. Its protein product is CASSLAREPYEQYF.

This clone was counted once. The chain recombines TRBV7-3 with TRBJ2-7; 9 bases match TRBD2. CDR3 length equals 17 residues. Trimming took 3 bases from V and 3 from J; bases not matched to a gene: 12. Germline V lookup: CDR1 SGHTA, CDR2 FQGTGA. The CDR3 loop is CASSFQQTSGDYYEQYF. The CDR3 DNA follows: TGTGCCAGCAGCTTTCAACAGACTAGCGGAGATTACTACGAGCAGTACTTC.

The V and J genes are TRBV7-6 and TRBJ1-6; TRBD1 aligns across 7 bases. Germline-derived CDR1 and CDR2 are SGHVS and FNYEAQ. J was trimmed by 10 bases and V by 1 base; bases with no gene match: 7. The CDR3 loop spans 15 amino acids. The DNA for the CDR3 is TGTGCCAGCAGCTTAGGGACAGGCAAAGAATCACCCCTCCACTTT. Protein: CASSLGTGKESPLHF.

This chain joins TRBV12-5 and TRBJ2-5, with 10 bases that match TRBD2. Trimming at V came to 7 bases and at J to 5 bases, leaving 19 bases not matched to a gene. The germline V gene encodes CDR1 LGHNT and CDR2 FRNRAP. The CDR3 totals 18 residues. CDR3 in amino acids: CASEDQGVAGGAGETQYF. CDR3 coding DNA: TGTGCTAGTGAAGACCAAGGAGTAGCGGGAGGCGCTGGGGAGACCCAGTACTTC.

The gene calls are TRBV4-3 and TRBJ2-1, with no clear D. The CDR3 spans 16 residues. CDR1 and CDR2 (germline): LGHNA, YSLEER. Trimming pared 0 bases from V and 7 bases from J, leaving 16 bases between. The CDR3 DNA follows: TGCGCCAGCAGCCAAGAGTTTGGGCGCTTTCCGAATGAGCAGTTCTTC. It codes for CASSQEFGRFPNEQFF.

This chain connects TRBV6-2 or TRBV6-3 to TRBJ1-1; D not certain. Per the germline V gene, CDR1 is MNHEY and CDR2 is SVGEGT. V shed 6 bases and J shed 2 bases, with 19 bases lying between them. The CDR3 is 16 residues long. The CDR3 loop is CASSSWSGQANTEAFF. CDR3 bases: TGTGCCAGCAGCTCCTGGTCTGGTCAGGCCAACACTGAAGCTTTCTTT.

The rearrangement uses TRBV5-4 and TRBJ2-1; D gene ambiguous. V was pared by 1 base and J by 6 bases, with 14 bases between. This CDR3 has 15 amino acids. Germline loops: CDR1 SGHNT, CDR2 YYREEE (reference sequence). The CDR3 DNA reads as TGTGCCAGCAGCTTGATTGGTAGTTCCGCCAATGAGCAGTTCTTC. It specifies CASSLIGSSANEQFF.

This sequence joins TRBV6-1 and TRBJ2-3; the D is unclear. The CDR3 has 13 amino acids. V lost 0 bases, J lost 6 bases, and 7 bases lay in between. Germline CDR1 MNHNS, CDR2 SASEGT. This CDR3 is CASSEALPDTQYF. The CDR3 bases are TGTGCCAGCAGTGAAGCCCTCCCCGATACGCAGTATTTT.

The rearrangement uses TRBV3-1 (or the pseudogene TRBV3-2) and TRBJ1-3, with D uncertain. V lost 1 base and J 3 bases, leaving 10 bases between the germline ends. The CDR3 totals 15 residues. Germline CDR1 and CDR2: LGHDT and YNNKEL (reference sequence). The chain's CDR3 is CASSQGSGFGNTIYF. The CDR3, as DNA: TGTGCCAGCAGCCAAGGATCGGGTTTTGGAAACACCATATATTTT.

The J gene is TRBJ1-5, the V gene TRBV5-6; tentatively, D is TRBD1 (5 bases). The germline gives CDR1 SGHDT, CDR2 YYEEEE. The CDR3 is 14 amino acids. V lost 0 bases and J 5 bases, leaving 9 bases between the germline ends. The CDR3 coding sequence is TGTGCCAGCAGCTTGGCGGGGGACTATCAGCCCCAGCATTTT. Its translation is CASSLAGDYQPQHF. The full variable domain, rest sourced from reference TRBV5-6 and TRBJ1-5, is DAGVTQSPTHLIKTRGQQVTLRCSPKSGHDTVSWYQQALGQGPQFIFQYYEEEERQRGNFPDRFSGHQFPNYSSELNVNALLLGDSALYLCASSLAGDYQPQHFGDGTRLSIL.

This rearrangement joins TRBV5-1 to TRBJ2-2; 9 bases line up with TRBD1. The trim removed 4 bases at V and 1 base at J, leaving 5 bases unmatched. Germline assignment: CDR1 SGHRS and CDR2 YFSETQ. The CDR3 has 16 amino acids. CDR3 coding DNA: TGCGCCAGCAGCCCCCCGGGACAGGGGAACACCGGGGAGCTGTTTTTT. Protein product: CASSPPGQGNTGELFF.

The chain recombines TRBV11-1 with TRBJ2-7, with 7 positions matching TRBD2. Per the germline V gene, CDR1 is SGHAT and CDR2 is FQDESV (reference sequence). After removal of 1 base from V and 0 bases from J, the junction contained 3 bases not matched to a gene. The CDR3 runs to 15 residues. The CDR3 sequence is CASSLVLASSYEQYF. As DNA, the CDR3 is TGTGCCAGCAGCTTAGTACTAGCGAGCTCCTACGAGCAGTACTTC.

This chain links TRBV28 with TRBJ2-3; a possible D gene is TRBD2 (6 bases). This CDR3 is 15 amino acids long. Germline V gene data show CDR1 as MDHEN and CDR2 as SYDVKM. The V end was cut by 3 bases, the J end by 5 bases, with 15 bases between. The CDR3 bases are TGTGCCAGCAGTTTCTCCCTCGGGGGAAGAGATACGCAGTATTTT. This gives the protein CASSFSLGGRDTQYF.

The sample holds a few counts of this clone. V is TRBV6-5 and J is TRBJ2-2; TRBD1 might be the D (6 bases). Per the germline V gene, CDR1 is MNHEY and CDR2 is SVGAGI. This CDR3 region has 16 residues. Trimming left V 4 bases short and J 1 base short, with 13 bases between. The CDR3 DNA is TGTGCCAGCAGTTCCTGGACAGACCTGAACACCGGGGAGCTGTTTTTT. This sequence encodes CASSSWTDLNTGELFF.

V and J are TRBV4-2 and TRBJ2-7; the D gene is possibly TRBD1 (5 bases). Looked up from germline, CDR1 is LGHNA and CDR2 is YNFKEQ. This CDR3 spans 14 amino acids. V lost 0 bases, J lost 2 bases, and 8 bases lay in between. The CDR3: CASSQDDRAYEQYF. The CDR3 nucleotides read TGTGCCAGCAGCCAAGACGACAGAGCCTACGAGCAGTACTTC.

This chain links TRBV10-3 with TRBJ1-1; D is unresolved. The CDR3 covers 14 residues. The germline V gene encodes CDR1 ENHRY and CDR2 SYGVKD. Between the trimmed V and J ends, which lost 11 bases and 4 bases, there was a span of 20 bases. The chain's CDR3 is CAGREAQTGTEAFF. CDR3 sequence (DNA): TGTGCCGGCCGAGAGGCCCAAACTGGCACTGAAGCTTTCTTT.

The V call is TRBV4-2, the J call TRBJ2-7; 9 nucleotides agree with TRBD1. The CDR3 covers 14 residues. CDR1 LGHNA and CDR2 YNFKEQ come from the germline V gene. After removal of 5 bases from V and 3 bases from J, the junction contained 5 bases not matched to a gene. CDR3: CASSYDRGVYEQYF. DNA of the CDR3: TGTGCCAGCAGCTACGACAGGGGGGTCTACGAGCAGTACTTC.

V is TRBV28 and J is TRBJ1-2; perhaps TRBD1 as D (5 bases). CDR3 length: 13 residues. Per germline, CDR1 MDHEN and CDR2 SYDVKM. V was shortened by 2 bases and J by 4 bases, with 8 bases between the two germline ends. The CDR3 region has the DNA TGTGCCAGCAGTTTAGTCGGGGGCTATGGCTACACCTTC. Protein: CASSLVGGYGYTF.